The rows below give T cell receptor beta chains drawn from one sample of a study of human T cells and chemical hapten exposure. Using its own MiXCR run on the RACE reads, TCRdb lists one record per CDR3 protein. This repertoire shows 50,000 to 70,000 distinct CDR3 sequences, over 9% found once; its top ten account for around 9.6%. The specimen comprised whole blood, sampled in connection with sensitization to the hapten diphenylcyclopropenone (DPC). These receptors were obtained from a man aged 40-49 years with alopecia areata. Some clones in this sample may be carry-over from other donors' samples. CDR3s include the opening cysteine and the closing phenylalanine or tryptophan. A D gene is named only where the DNA matches it firmly. Rows give clone size only sometimes, using once, few, many, or a class for an expanded clone.

j_call: TRBJ1-1
v_call: TRBV18
d_call: -
clone_size: many
cdr3_nt: TGTGCCAGCTCAAGTGGCACAGGGAGGTTGAACACTGAAGCTTTCTTT
cdr3_aa: CASSSGTGRLNTEAFF

j_call: TRBJ2-3
v_call: TRBV7-6
d_call: TRBD1
clone_size: many
cdr3_nt: TGTGCCAGCAGCTTAGCGCCAGGGACAGGGACTAGCACAGATACGCAGTATTTT
cdr3_aa: CASSLAPGTGTSTDTQYF

j_call: TRBJ2-7
v_call: TRBV6-5
d_call: TRBD1
clone_size: -
cdr3_nt: TGTGCCAGCAGTGGGACAGGGAGTTACGAGCAGTACTTC
cdr3_aa: CASSGTGSYEQYF

j_call: TRBJ2-5
v_call: TRBV28
d_call: -
clone_size: -
cdr3_nt: TGTGCCAGCAGTTTCCCCCCTCAAGAGACCCAGTACTTC
cdr3_aa: CASSFPPQETQYF

j_call: TRBJ1-5
v_call: TRBV18
d_call: -
clone_size: few
cdr3_nt: TGTGCCAGCTCCCCCGAGTACAATCAGCCCCAGCATTTT
cdr3_aa: CASSPEYNQPQHF

j_call: TRBJ2-1
v_call: TRBV7-2
d_call: -
clone_size: -
cdr3_nt: TGTGCCAGCAGCCTATATTCGGGCTATGAGCAGTTCTTC
cdr3_aa: CASSLYSGYEQFF

j_call: TRBJ1-3
v_call: TRBV3-1
d_call: TRBD1
clone_size: -
cdr3_nt: TGTGCCAGCAGCCAATCGGGACAGCACTCTGGAAACACCATATATTTT
cdr3_aa: CASSQSGQHSGNTIYF

j_call: TRBJ2-1
v_call: TRBV19
d_call: -
clone_size: -
cdr3_nt: TGTGCCAGTAGTATTAGTAGGAATGAGCAGTTCTTC
cdr3_aa: CASSISRNEQFF

j_call: TRBJ2-2
v_call: TRBV6-5
d_call: -
clone_size: -
cdr3_nt: TGTGCCAGCAGTTACTCCTTCCTAGGGGTCGGGGAGCTGTTTTTT
cdr3_aa: CASSYSFLGVGELFF

j_call: TRBJ1-6
v_call: TRBV6-6
d_call: -
clone_size: many
cdr3_nt: TGTGCCAGCAGTTACGGCCTTTTCCGGGACAACTATAATTCACCCCTCCACTTT
cdr3_aa: CASSYGLFRDNYNSPLHF

j_call: TRBJ1-2
v_call: TRBV28
d_call: -
clone_size: few
cdr3_nt: TGTGCCAGCAGTCCATTCACCGGGACCTATGGCTACACCTTC
cdr3_aa: CASSPFTGTYGYTF

j_call: TRBJ2-7
v_call: TRBV28
d_call: -
clone_size: once
cdr3_nt: TGTGCCAGCAGGGGAGACTACCCCAGCTCCTACGAGCAGTACTTC
cdr3_aa: CASRGDYPSSYEQYF

j_call: TRBJ2-3
v_call: TRBV20-1
d_call: -
clone_size: many
cdr3_nt: TGCAGTGCTACCCATCAGGATACGCAGTATTTT
cdr3_aa: CSATHQDTQYF

j_call: TRBJ2-1
v_call: TRBV28
d_call: TRBD2
clone_size: -
cdr3_nt: TGTGCCAGCAGCCTTAGACTAGCGGGTGGCAATGAGCAGTTCTTC
cdr3_aa: CASSLRLAGGNEQFF

j_call: TRBJ1-1
v_call: TRBV7-6
d_call: -
clone_size: -
cdr3_nt: TGTGCCAGCAGCATAATAAACAAGGACACTGAAGCTTTCTTT
cdr3_aa: CASSIINKDTEAFF

j_call: TRBJ2-7
v_call: TRBV7-9
d_call: -
clone_size: few
cdr3_nt: TGTGCCAGCAGCTTAGTATCCCGCTACGAGCAGTACTTC
cdr3_aa: CASSLVSRYEQYF

j_call: TRBJ1-6
v_call: TRBV18
d_call: TRBD1
clone_size: -
cdr3_nt: TGTGCCAGCTCTCCCGACAGGGGTACAAGATCACCCCTCCACTTT
cdr3_aa: CASSPDRGTRSPLHF

j_call: TRBJ1-4
v_call: TRBV12-3/TRBV12-4
d_call: -
clone_size: few
cdr3_nt: TGTGCCAGCAGCCCTAGGGCGGCTAATGAAAAACTGTTTTTT
cdr3_aa: CASSPRAANEKLFF

j_call: TRBJ2-2
v_call: TRBV18
d_call: -
clone_size: few
cdr3_nt: TGTGCCAGCTCTTACCAAGGGACACCGGGGGAGCTGTTTTTT
cdr3_aa: CASSYQGTPGELFF

j_call: TRBJ2-6
v_call: TRBV27
d_call: TRBD2
clone_size: few
cdr3_nt: TGTGCCAGCAGTACGACAGGACTAGCGGCCATCTCTGGGGCCAACGTCCTGACTTTC
cdr3_aa: CASSTTGLAAISGANVLTF

j_call: TRBJ2-2
v_call: TRBV4-3
d_call: TRBD2
clone_size: -
cdr3_nt: TGCGCCAGCAGCCAACTACCTAGCGGTACGGGCGGGGAGCTGTTTTTT
cdr3_aa: CASSQLPSGTGGELFF

j_call: TRBJ2-5
v_call: TRBV12-3/TRBV12-4
d_call: -
clone_size: many
cdr3_nt: TGTGCCAGCAGTCCGCTTCGGTGGGAGACCCAGTACTTC
cdr3_aa: CASSPLRWETQYF

j_call: TRBJ2-1
v_call: TRBV6-2/TRBV6-3
d_call: -
clone_size: few
cdr3_nt: TGTGCCAGCAGTTATTTCCCGGACGGTAGCTCCTACAATGAGCAGTTCTTC
cdr3_aa: CASSYFPDGSSYNEQFF

j_call: TRBJ2-1
v_call: TRBV7-8
d_call: -
clone_size: many
cdr3_nt: TGTGCCAGCAGCGGATTTAATGAGCAGTTCTTC
cdr3_aa: CASSGFNEQFF

j_call: TRBJ2-7
v_call: TRBV4-1
d_call: -
clone_size: -
cdr3_nt: TGCGCCAGCAGCCAAGCCGTGGGAGGACTCGAGCAGTACTTC
cdr3_aa: CASSQAVGGLEQYF

j_call: TRBJ1-1
v_call: TRBV9
d_call: -
clone_size: many
cdr3_nt: TGTGCCAGCAGTCGATACCCGACAGTCACTGAAGCTTTCTTT
cdr3_aa: CASSRYPTVTEAFF

j_call: TRBJ2-3
v_call: TRBV6-2/TRBV6-3
d_call: -
clone_size: few
cdr3_nt: TGTGCCCATTCCGACTTACCTAGCACAGATACGCAGTATTTT
cdr3_aa: CAHSDLPSTDTQYF

j_call: TRBJ2-1
v_call: TRBV20-1
d_call: TRBD2
clone_size: few
cdr3_nt: TGCAGTGCTAGTCCGACTAGCGGGAATTACAATGAGCAGTTCTTC
cdr3_aa: CSASPTSGNYNEQFF

j_call: TRBJ2-5
v_call: TRBV2
d_call: TRBD1
clone_size: -
cdr3_nt: TGTGCCAGCAGTGGACAGGGGGCGCACGAGACCCAGTACTTC
cdr3_aa: CASSGQGAHETQYF

j_call: TRBJ2-5
v_call: TRBV12-3/TRBV12-4
d_call: TRBD1
clone_size: few
cdr3_nt: TGTGCCAGCAGTTTAGTACCGCCCAGGGGGCAAGAGACCCAGTACTTC
cdr3_aa: CASSLVPPRGQETQYF

j_call: TRBJ2-5
v_call: TRBV28
d_call: -
clone_size: -
cdr3_nt: TGTGCCAGCAGTCAGGACGGGACACCCGGGACCCAGTACTTC
cdr3_aa: CASSQDGTPGTQYF

j_call: TRBJ1-5
v_call: TRBV5-1
d_call: -
clone_size: few
cdr3_nt: TGCGCCAGCTCCGACGGGGGTCATGATCAGCCCCAGCATTTT
cdr3_aa: CASSDGGHDQPQHF

j_call: TRBJ1-1
v_call: TRBV9
d_call: -
clone_size: few
cdr3_nt: TGTGCCAGCAGCGTAGTCGGCTGGGACACTGAAGCTTTCTTT
cdr3_aa: CASSVVGWDTEAFF

j_call: TRBJ1-6
v_call: TRBV12-3/TRBV12-4
d_call: -
clone_size: -
cdr3_nt: TGTGCCAGCAGTCCGGCGGGCCCGGGAGATTCACCCCTCCACTTT
cdr3_aa: CASSPAGPGDSPLHF

j_call: TRBJ2-1
v_call: TRBV5-1
d_call: -
clone_size: -
cdr3_nt: TGCGCCAGCAGCTTGAGCGCCGAGGCATACAATGAGCAGTTCTTC
cdr3_aa: CASSLSAEAYNEQFF

j_call: TRBJ1-1
v_call: TRBV29-1
d_call: -
clone_size: few
cdr3_nt: TGCAGCGTTAGGGACTCTGAAGCTTTCTTT
cdr3_aa: CSVRDSEAFF

j_call: TRBJ2-7
v_call: TRBV28
d_call: -
clone_size: few
cdr3_nt: TGTGCCAGCAGTCTCCCTGGGGGCTCCTACGAGCAGTACTTC
cdr3_aa: CASSLPGGSYEQYF

j_call: TRBJ2-3
v_call: TRBV7-3
d_call: -
clone_size: -
cdr3_nt: TGTGCCAGCAGCTTAAATTCGGTCGGAGGTACGCAGTATTTT
cdr3_aa: CASSLNSVGGTQYF

j_call: TRBJ2-1
v_call: TRBV28
d_call: -
clone_size: few
cdr3_nt: TGTGCCAGCAGTTCCTACTACAATGAGCAGTTCTTC
cdr3_aa: CASSSYYNEQFF

j_call: TRBJ2-1
v_call: TRBV7-6
d_call: TRBD1
clone_size: many
cdr3_nt: TGTGCCAGCAGCTCGAACAGGGGGCAGAATGAGCAGTTCTTC
cdr3_aa: CASSSNRGQNEQFF

j_call: TRBJ2-5
v_call: TRBV4-1
d_call: -
clone_size: -
cdr3_nt: TGCGCCAGCAGCCAAGGCAGGGGGGGGTCCCAGTACTTC
cdr3_aa: CASSQGRGGSQYF

j_call: TRBJ2-5
v_call: TRBV12-3/TRBV12-4
d_call: -
clone_size: few
cdr3_nt: TGTGCCAGCACTACGTCCCTCCAAGAGACCCAGTACTTC
cdr3_aa: CASTTSLQETQYF

j_call: TRBJ1-2
v_call: TRBV5-1
d_call: TRBD1
clone_size: -
cdr3_nt: TGCGCCAGCAGCTCTCTACAGGGGGCAGTAGGCTATGGCTACACCTTC
cdr3_aa: CASSSLQGAVGYGYTF

j_call: TRBJ1-2
v_call: TRBV28
d_call: TRBD1
clone_size: few
cdr3_nt: TGTGCCAGCAAGGAGGGGGCTATGTATGGCTACACCTTC
cdr3_aa: CASKEGAMYGYTF

j_call: TRBJ2-2
v_call: TRBV2
d_call: -
clone_size: few
cdr3_nt: TGTGCCAGCAGTGTTAGCACGAACACCGGGGAGCTGTTTTTT
cdr3_aa: CASSVSTNTGELFF

j_call: TRBJ1-6
v_call: TRBV20-1
d_call: -
clone_size: many
cdr3_nt: TGCAGTGCTAGGAACGGGGATTGGGGTCCCCTCCACTTT
cdr3_aa: CSARNGDWGPLHF

j_call: TRBJ2-5
v_call: TRBV20-1
d_call: TRBD2
clone_size: many
cdr3_nt: TGCAGTGCTAATGGAGCTAGCGGGAGGGCGTGGCAAGAGACCCAGTACTTC
cdr3_aa: CSANGASGRAWQETQYF

j_call: TRBJ2-7
v_call: TRBV6-5
d_call: -
clone_size: many
cdr3_nt: TGTGCCAGCAGCCTCCAGAGGTGGCACGAGCAGTACTTC
cdr3_aa: CASSLQRWHEQYF

j_call: TRBJ2-3
v_call: TRBV20-1
d_call: TRBD2
clone_size: -
cdr3_nt: TGCAGTGCTAGGAAACAAATAGCGGGAGCTAAAGATACGCAGTATTTT
cdr3_aa: CSARKQIAGAKDTQYF

j_call: TRBJ2-7
v_call: TRBV6-6
d_call: -
clone_size: medium-sized
cdr3_nt: TGTGCCAGCAGTTACACCCCCTACGAGCAGTACTTC
cdr3_aa: CASSYTPYEQYF

j_call: TRBJ2-5
v_call: TRBV28
d_call: TRBD1
clone_size: -
cdr3_nt: TGTGCCAGCAGGGGACAGGGTACATCCCAAGAGACCCAGTACTTC
cdr3_aa: CASRGQGTSQETQYF

j_call: TRBJ1-1
v_call: TRBV3-1
d_call: -
clone_size: few
cdr3_nt: TGTGCCAGCAGACCCACGATCCCAGGGGAGGATGAAGCTTTCTTT
cdr3_aa: CASRPTIPGEDEAFF

j_call: TRBJ1-2
v_call: TRBV7-8
d_call: -
clone_size: few
cdr3_nt: TGTGCCAGCAGCTTAGATCTGGCTAACTATGGCTACACCTTC
cdr3_aa: CASSLDLANYGYTF

j_call: TRBJ2-7
v_call: TRBV7-2
d_call: -
clone_size: -
cdr3_nt: TGTGCCAGTAAGCTTATGTCGGGGGCCACTTACGAGCAGTACTTC
cdr3_aa: CASKLMSGATYEQYF

j_call: TRBJ2-7
v_call: TRBV5-1
d_call: -
clone_size: once
cdr3_nt: TGCGCCAGCAGCTCGACTAGTCGGTACGAGCAGTACTTC
cdr3_aa: CASSSTSRYEQYF

j_call: TRBJ2-2
v_call: TRBV5-1
d_call: -
clone_size: many
cdr3_nt: TGCGCCAGCAGGACCGAGGGGCTGAACACCGGGGAGCTGTTTTTT
cdr3_aa: CASRTEGLNTGELFF

j_call: TRBJ1-4
v_call: TRBV6-5
d_call: TRBD1
clone_size: many
cdr3_nt: TGTGCCAGCAGCTTGGGACAGGCTGAAAAACTGTTTTTT
cdr3_aa: CASSLGQAEKLFF

j_call: TRBJ1-2
v_call: TRBV6-5
d_call: TRBD1
clone_size: few
cdr3_nt: TGTGCCACCCGACAGGGATTCGAAGGCTACACCTTC
cdr3_aa: CATRQGFEGYTF

j_call: TRBJ2-7
v_call: TRBV15
d_call: TRBD2
clone_size: many
cdr3_nt: TGTGCCACCAGCAGAGAGGCTAGCGGGAGAGGGGCCTACGAGCAGTACTTC
cdr3_aa: CATSREASGRGAYEQYF

j_call: TRBJ2-1
v_call: TRBV29-1
d_call: TRBD2
clone_size: few
cdr3_nt: TGCAGCGTTTTGGAACGGGGGGACTCCTCATACAATGAGCAGTTCTTC
cdr3_aa: CSVLERGDSSYNEQFF